The 16 T cell receptor beta chains listed next were all sequenced from one sample in a study of CD8 T cells in Susac syndrome. Random-hexamer reverse transcription was applied to about 0.5 to 1 ug RNA. TCRdb redid the calling of the immunoSEQ multiplex PCR reads with MiXCR, one entry per CDR3 protein. The sample comprises about 190,000 distinct CDR3 sequences, approximately 93% of which are singletons, and 0.095% to 0.12% rests with the top ten. Sequenced: CD4+ T cells from PBMCs. The source of these receptors is a human donor in good health.

The chain joins TRBV7-9 to TRBJ2-3; D is possibly TRBD2 (6 bases). Trimming stripped 5 bases from V and 1 base from J, with 16 bases between. Germline loops: CDR1 SEHNR, CDR2 FQNEAQ (reference sequence). The CDR3 extends over 16 amino acids. CDR3 region: CASSTTSPSGTDTQYF. The CDR3 DNA sequence: TGTGCCAGCAGCACGACTAGTCCCTCCGGCACAGATACGCAGTATTTT. The variable domain in full, with the rest retrieved from reference TRBV7-9 and TRBJ2-3, is DTGVSQNPRHKITKRGQNVTFRCDPISEHNRLYWYRQTLGQGPEFLTYFQNEAQLEKSRLLSDRFSAERPKGSFSTLEIQRTEQGDSAMYLCASSTTSPSGTDTQYFGPGTRLTVL.

V is TRBV7-2 and J is TRBJ2-3; TRBD2 agrees at 8 bases. Trimming cost V 5 bases and J 9 bases; bases outside gene matches: 7. The germline CDR1 and CDR2 sequences are SGHTA and FQGNSA. The CDR3 is 13 amino acids. CDR3 coding DNA: TGTGCCAGCAGCCCGATAGCGGGACCCACGCAGTATTTT. This gives the protein CASSPIAGPTQYF.

J is TRBJ1-6 and V is TRBV7-2; unclear D gene. Germline assignment: CDR1 SGHTA and CDR2 FQGNSA. V was shortened by 2 bases and J by 10 bases, with 12 bases between the two germline ends. The CDR3 is made up of 14 amino acids. The CDR3 reads CASSLTPSASPLHF. Here the CDR3 DNA reads TGTGCCAGCAGCTTAACCCCTAGTGCATCACCCCTCCACTTT.

J is TRBJ2-5 and V is TRBV20-1, with a tentative D call TRBD2 (6 bases). CDR1 DFQATT and CDR2 SNEGSKA come from the germline V gene (reference sequence). This CDR3 spans 13 amino acids. Deletions cut 3 bases from V and 2 bases from J, with 10 bases between. The CDR3 spells CSARGSGQETQYF. As DNA, the CDR3 is TGCAGTGCTAGGGGAAGCGGGCAAGAGACCCAGTACTTC.

This clonotype has only a few counts. At one end, the junction sequence differs from germline, possibly due to a read error. The rearrangement joins TRBV7-7 to TRBJ2-1; TRBD1 aligns across 7 bases. The CDR3 totals 14 residues. CDR1 is SSHAT, CDR2 FNYEAQ, per germline (reference sequence). The CDR3 DNA sequence: TGTGCTAGCAGCTTAAAAGCAGGGGGCAATGAGCAGTTCTTC. It translates to CASSLKAGGNEQFF.

The chain combines TRBV28 with TRBJ2-2; TRBD2 matches 7 bases. There are 14 residues in the CDR3. Trimming cost V 3 bases and J 6 bases; bases outside gene matches: 4. CDR1 and CDR2 (germline): MDHEN, SYDVKM. CDR3 in amino acids: CASSLGGFPGELFF. The CDR3 region has the DNA TGTGCCAGCAGTTTGGGGGGGTTCCCCGGGGAGCTGTTTTTT. Complete variable domain (other parts from reference TRBV28 and TRBJ2-2): DVKVTQSSRYLVKRTGEKVFLECVQDMDHENMFWYRQDPGLGLRLIYFSYDVKMKEKGDIPEGYSVSREKKERFSLILESASTNQTSMYLCASSLGGFPGELFFGEGSRLTVL.

The V call is TRBV2, the J call TRBJ2-7; either TRBD1 or TRBD2 may supply D (5 bases each). Germline V gives CDR1 SNHLY, CDR2 FYNNEI. The CDR3 spans 17 residues. V was trimmed by 2 bases and J by 0 bases, leaving 17 bases between them. The DNA of the CDR3 is TGTGCCAGCAGTGAAACCCCAATTGGGGGAGTCTCCTACGAGCAGTACTTC. This gives the protein CASSETPIGGVSYEQYF.

V is TRBV20-1 and J is TRBJ2-4; D could derive from TRBD1 or TRBD2 (7 bases each). Germline V gene lookup returns CDR1 DFQATT and CDR2 SNEGSKA (reference sequence). The CDR3 loop spans 14 amino acids. The V and J ends lost 2 bases and 9 bases respectively, with 17 bases between them. The chain's CDR3 is CSARLSTGRGIQYF. The CDR3 DNA reads TGCAGTGCTAGACTATCGACAGGGAGGGGCATTCAGTACTTC.

The chain joins TRBV12-3 or TRBV12-4 to TRBJ1-2; a possible D gene is TRBD1 (5 bases). The germline V and J ends were trimmed by 5 bases and 2 bases, with 12 bases remaining between them. The CDR3 covers 14 residues. CDR3: CASSPGGSNYGYTF. The CDR3 DNA reads as TGTGCCAGCAGTCCCGGGGGGTCCAACTATGGCTACACCTTC.

CDR3 nucleotides: TGCAGCGTTGAATCGACGGGCTACGGCATTCAGTACTTC. Encoded protein: CSVESTGYGIQYF. The chain joins TRBV29-1 to TRBJ2-4, with D hard to call. The V end was cut by 2 bases, the J end by 9 bases, with 14 bases between. Germline values: CDR1 SQVTM, CDR2 ANQGSEA. The CDR3 has 13 amino acids.

V and J are TRBV6-1 and TRBJ2-1, with D possibly matching TRBD1 (6 bases). The CDR3 extends over 15 amino acids. Germline V CDR1 and CDR2: MNHNS, SASEGT. V lost 1 base to trimming and J lost 1 base, with 8 bases between them. CDR3 sequence reads: CASSEDRVSYNEQFF. CDR3 DNA: TGTGCCAGCAGTGAAGACAGGGTATCCTACAATGAGCAGTTCTTC.

This clonotype appeared once. This chain uses TRBV15 with TRBJ2-7; D ambiguous. CDR1 and CDR2 (germline): LNHNV, YYDKDF (reference sequence). Trimming shortened V by 0 bases and J by 3 bases, and 12 bases separated the two germline ends. There are 15 residues in the CDR3. The CDR3 nucleotides read TGTGCCACCAGCAGAGATCTAAGGCAGTACTACGAGCAGTACTTC. This encodes CATSRDLRQYYEQYF.

The chain carries TRBV30 and TRBJ1-2; weak D call: TRBD1 (5 bases). Trimming left V 5 bases short and J 1 base short, with 17 bases between. The CDR3 runs 15 residues. Per germline, CDR1 GTSNPN and CDR2 SVGIG (reference sequence). The CDR3 loop reads CAWGTPLGGNYGYTF. Written as DNA, the CDR3 is TGTGCCTGGGGGACGCCTCTGGGGGGTAACTATGGCTACACCTTC. The variable domain in full, with the rest retrieved from reference TRBV30 and TRBJ1-2, is SQTIHQWPATLVQPVGSPLSLECTVEGTSNPNLYWYRQAAGRGLQLLFYSVGIGQISSEVPQNLSASRPQDRQFILSSKKLLLSDSGFYLCAWGTPLGGNYGYTFGSGTRLTVV.

V usage is TRBV28 and J usage is TRBJ1-4; D not resolved. V lost 6 bases, J lost 0 bases, and 14 bases lay in between. Germline CDR1 and CDR2: MDHEN and SYDVKM. This CDR3 region has 16 residues. The CDR3 region has the DNA TGTGCCAGCAGCGCTCGGACGGCCTCAACTAATGAAAAACTGTTTTTT. It specifies CASSARTASTNEKLFF.

This chain connects TRBV3-1 to TRBJ1-2, with D possibly being TRBD1 (5 bases). The germline CDR1 and CDR2 sequences are LGHDT and YNNKEL (reference sequence). The CDR3 spans 15 residues. Deletions cut 3 bases from V and 2 bases from J, with 13 bases between. CDR3 nucleotides: TGTGCCAGCAGCCAGGGGACCGTCAACAACTATGGCTACACCTTC. Translated, it gives CASSQGTVNNYGYTF.

The chain carries TRBV20-1 and TRBJ2-3; 7 positions agree with TRBD2. Trimming took 6 bases from V and 0 from J; bases not matched to a gene: 6. Germline CDR1 is DFQATT and CDR2 is SNEGSKA (reference sequence). The CDR3 covers 14 residues. The CDR3 region is CSALTSLSTDTQYF. The DNA of the CDR3 is TGCAGTGCGTTGACTAGCCTAAGCACAGATACGCAGTATTTT.